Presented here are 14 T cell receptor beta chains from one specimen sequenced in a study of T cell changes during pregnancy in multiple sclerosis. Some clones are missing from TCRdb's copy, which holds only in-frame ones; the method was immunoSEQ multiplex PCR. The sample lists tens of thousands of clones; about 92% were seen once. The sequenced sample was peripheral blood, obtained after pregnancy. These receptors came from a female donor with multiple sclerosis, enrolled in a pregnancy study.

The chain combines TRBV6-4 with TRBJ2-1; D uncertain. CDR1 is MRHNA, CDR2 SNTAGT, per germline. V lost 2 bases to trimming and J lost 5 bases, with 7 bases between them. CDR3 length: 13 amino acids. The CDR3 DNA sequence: TGTGCCAGCAGTGACACGCAGAACAATGAGCAGTTCTTC. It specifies CASSDTQNNEQFF.

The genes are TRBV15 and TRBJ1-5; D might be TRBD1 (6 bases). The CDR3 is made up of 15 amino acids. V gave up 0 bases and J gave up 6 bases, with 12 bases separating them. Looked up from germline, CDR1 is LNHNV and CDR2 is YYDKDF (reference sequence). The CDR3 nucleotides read TGTGCCACCAGCAGAGATAGGACAGTAAGTCAGCCCCAGCATTTT. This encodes CATSRDRTVSQPQHF.

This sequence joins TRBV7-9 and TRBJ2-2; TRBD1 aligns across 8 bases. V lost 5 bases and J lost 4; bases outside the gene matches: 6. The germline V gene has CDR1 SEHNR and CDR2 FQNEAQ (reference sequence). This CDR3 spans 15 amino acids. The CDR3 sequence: CASSPRDRTTGELFF. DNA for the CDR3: TGTGCCAGCAGCCCCCGGGACAGGACCACCGGGGAGCTGTTTTTT.

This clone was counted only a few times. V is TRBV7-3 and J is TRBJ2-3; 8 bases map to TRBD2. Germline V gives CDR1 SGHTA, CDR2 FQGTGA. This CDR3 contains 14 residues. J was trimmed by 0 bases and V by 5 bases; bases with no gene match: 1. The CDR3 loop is CASSPSGSTDTQYF. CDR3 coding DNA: TGTGCCAGCAGCCCTAGCGGGAGCACAGATACGCAGTATTTT.

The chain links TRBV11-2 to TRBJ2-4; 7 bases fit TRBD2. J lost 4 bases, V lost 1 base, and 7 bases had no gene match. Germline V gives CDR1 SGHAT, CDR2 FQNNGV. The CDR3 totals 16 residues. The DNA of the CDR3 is TGTGCCAGCAGCTTAGGCCGCGGGAGATCTAAAAACATTCAGTACTTC. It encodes CASSLGRGRSKNIQYF.

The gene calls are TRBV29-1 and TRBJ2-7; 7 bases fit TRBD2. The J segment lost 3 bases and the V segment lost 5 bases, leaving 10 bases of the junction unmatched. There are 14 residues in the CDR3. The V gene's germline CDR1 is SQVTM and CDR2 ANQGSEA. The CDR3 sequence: CSVLWERDVYEQYF. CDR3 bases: TGCAGCGTTCTGTGGGAGCGGGACGTCTACGAGCAGTACTTC.

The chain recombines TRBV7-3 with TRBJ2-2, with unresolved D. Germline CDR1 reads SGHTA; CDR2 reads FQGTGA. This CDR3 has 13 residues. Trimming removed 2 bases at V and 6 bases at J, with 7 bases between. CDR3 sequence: CASSLGPPGELFF. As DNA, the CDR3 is TGTGCCAGCAGCTTAGGGCCCCCCGGGGAGCTGTTTTTT. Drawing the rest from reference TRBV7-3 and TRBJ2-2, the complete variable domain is GAGVSQTPSNKVTEKGKYVELRCDPISGHTALYWYRQSLGQGPEFLIYFQGTGAADDSGLPNDRFFAVRPEGSVSTLKIQRTERGDSAVYLCASSLGPPGELFFGEGSRLTVL.

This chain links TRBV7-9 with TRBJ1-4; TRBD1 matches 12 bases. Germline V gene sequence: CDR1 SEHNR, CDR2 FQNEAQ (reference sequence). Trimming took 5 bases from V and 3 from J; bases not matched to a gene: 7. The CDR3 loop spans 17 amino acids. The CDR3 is CASSLGTGGASNEKLFF. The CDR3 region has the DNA TGTGCCAGCAGCCTTGGGACAGGGGGCGCTTCTAATGAAAAACTGTTTTTT.

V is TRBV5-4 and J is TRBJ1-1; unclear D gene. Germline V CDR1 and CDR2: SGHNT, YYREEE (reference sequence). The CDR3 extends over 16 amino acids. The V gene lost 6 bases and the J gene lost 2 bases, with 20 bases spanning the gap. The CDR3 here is CASTLTPGLTNTEAFF. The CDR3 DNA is TGTGCCAGCACCCTGACCCCCGGCTTGACTAACACTGAAGCTTTCTTT.

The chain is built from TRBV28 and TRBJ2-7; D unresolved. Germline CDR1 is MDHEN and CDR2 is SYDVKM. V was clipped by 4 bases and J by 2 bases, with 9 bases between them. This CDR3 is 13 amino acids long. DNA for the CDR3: TGTGCCAGCAGTTCGCCGAACACCTACGAGCAGTACTTC. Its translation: CASSSPNTYEQYF.

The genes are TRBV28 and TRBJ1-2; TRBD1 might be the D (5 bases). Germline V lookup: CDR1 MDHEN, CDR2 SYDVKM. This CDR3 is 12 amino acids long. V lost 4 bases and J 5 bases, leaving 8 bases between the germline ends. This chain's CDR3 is CASSSQGYGYTF. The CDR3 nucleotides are TGTGCCAGCAGTTCCCAGGGTTATGGCTACACCTTC.

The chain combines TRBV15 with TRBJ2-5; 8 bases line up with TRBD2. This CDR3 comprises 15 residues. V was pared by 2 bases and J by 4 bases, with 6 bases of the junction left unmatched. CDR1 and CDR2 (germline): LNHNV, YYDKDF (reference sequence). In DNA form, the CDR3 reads TGTGCCACCAGCAGATATCGGACTAGCTTAGAGACCCAGTACTTC. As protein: CATSRYRTSLETQYF. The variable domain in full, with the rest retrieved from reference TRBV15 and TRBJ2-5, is DAMVIQNPRYQVTQFGKPVTLSCSQTLNHNVMYWYQQKSSQAPKLLFHYYDKDFNNEADTPDNFQSRRPNTSFCFLDIRSPGLGDTAMYLCATSRYRTSLETQYFGPGTRLLVL.

For the CDR3, the DNA is TGTGCCAGCAGTTCGCCAGGGGTTAGCTCCTACAATGAGCAGTTCTTC. Translation: CASSSPGVSSYNEQFF. The chain joins TRBV27 to TRBJ2-1, with D possibly being TRBD1 (6 bases). The germline V and J ends were trimmed by 4 bases and 0 bases, with 13 bases remaining between them. Germline-derived CDR1 and CDR2 are MNHEY and SMNVEV (reference sequence). The CDR3 runs to 16 residues.

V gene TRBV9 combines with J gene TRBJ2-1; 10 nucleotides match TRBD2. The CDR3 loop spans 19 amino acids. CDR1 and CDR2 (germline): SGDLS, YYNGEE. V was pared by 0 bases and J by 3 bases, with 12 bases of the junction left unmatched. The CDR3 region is CASSVATTASGSLYNEQFF. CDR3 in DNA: TGTGCCAGCAGCGTAGCTACGACGGCTAGCGGGAGCCTCTACAATGAGCAGTTCTTC.